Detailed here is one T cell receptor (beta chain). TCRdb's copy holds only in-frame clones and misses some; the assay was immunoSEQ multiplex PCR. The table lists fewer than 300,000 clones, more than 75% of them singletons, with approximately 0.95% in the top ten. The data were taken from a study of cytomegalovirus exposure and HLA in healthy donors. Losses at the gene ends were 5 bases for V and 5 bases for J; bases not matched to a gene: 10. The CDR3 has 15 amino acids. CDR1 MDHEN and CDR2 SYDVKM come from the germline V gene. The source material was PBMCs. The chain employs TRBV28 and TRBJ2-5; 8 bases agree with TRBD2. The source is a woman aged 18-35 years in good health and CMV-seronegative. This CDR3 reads CASSAGRGRVETQYF. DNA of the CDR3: TGTGCCAGCAGTGCCGGGAGGGGAAGGGTCGAGACCCAGTACTTC. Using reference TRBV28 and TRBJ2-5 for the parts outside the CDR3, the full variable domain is DVKVTQSSRYLVKRTGEKVFLECVQDMDHENMFWYRQDPGLGLRLIYFSYDVKMKEKGDIPEGYSVSREKKERFSLILESASTNQTSMYLCASSAGRGRVETQYFGPGTRLLVL.